This TCR beta chain is drawn from a study of neoadjuvant nivolumab and ipilimumab in lung cancer (TCRdb year 2020). The study in broad terms: Nivolumab was administered intravenously at 3 mg/kg on days 1, 15 and 29, and in the combination arm ipilimumab 1 mg/kg was added on day 1 only. For each study arm, the primary endpoint of the trial was the rate of major pathologic response (MPR) in the intention-to-treat population. The trial treated under 50 patients with operable NSCLC: some 23 were randomized to nivolumab monotherapy and some 21 to nivolumab plus ipilimumab. TCR repertoires in pretherapy (baseline) peripheral blood were compared with TCR repertoires in tumors resected at surgery after neoadjuvant immune checkpoint blockade. Seven patients had matched pretherapy and resected tumor pairs analyzed, with four treated with nivolumab and three with nivolumab plus ipilimumab. On the study overall, not on this receptor specifically: TCR richness and clonality were greater in resected tumors than in tumor-adjacent uninvolved lung, and increases were seen in more dual-therapy-treated tumors. No significant correlation was found between TCR clonality and pathologic tumor regression, and only a single major-pathologic-response sample was available for the analysis of TCR clonality versus pathologic tumor regression. From pretherapy to surgery, tumor T-cell richness and clonality increased in three of three dual-therapy tumors but in only two of four nivolumab-treated tumors. A positive correlation was observed between pretherapy blood TCR richness and richness in tumors resected after neoadjuvant therapy (Spearman R ≈ 0.8). A small number of samples was subjected to TCR sequencing.

Library prep was done by the immunoSEQ multiplex PCR assay. Turning to the authors' computational methods: Richness and clonality were used to summarize the repertoires, and clones that significantly expanded or contracted between pre- and post-therapy samples were identified. The immuneACCESS repertoire file appears here via TCRdb, limited to in-frame rearrangements. These files lack a portion of the clones; in checked studies, under half of the deficit traces to unresolved V genes, and the cause of the others is not known. V and J calls and clone size follow that table, whereas D and trimming were derived from the DNA. This sample holds about 20,000 clones; roughly three quarters were observed only once. 7% to 9% of the sample comes from the top ten. From the cysteine through the phenylalanine, the CDR3 covers 16 amino acids. Only the CDR3 DNA stays, 48 bases, in frame from base 1. The germline V gene supplies CDR1 SNHLY and CDR2 FYNNEI. Trimming takes 7 bases off V and 0 bases off J; junction bases not matched to a gene: 7.

This clone was counted a few times. What this receptor recognizes is not known. Per-base quality was not reported, and no clone a single base away is much larger than it. The sample's time point label is to be understood as: at surgical resection after neoadjuvant nivolumab +/- ipilimumab. The samples were taken from NEOSTAR, a phase 2 randomized trial in operable NSCLC that tested neoadjuvant nivolumab or nivolumab plus ipilimumab, followed by surgery. This receptor was obtained from an adult with non-small cell lung cancer. This sequence uses TRBV2 and TRBJ2-2; a stretch of 8 junction bases matches TRBD2. Sequencing used tumor tissue, obtained after neoadjuvant nivolumab, alone or with ipilimumab, at or shortly before surgery. CDR3 sequence: CASTGRGDANTGELFF. The sequenced DNA is TGTGCCAGCACAGGGCGGGGGGACGCGAACACCGGGGAGCTGTTTTTT.